The rows below give T cell receptor beta chains drawn from one sample of a study of cytomegalovirus exposure and HLA in healthy donors. Method: immunoSEQ multiplex PCR; TCRdb's copy keeps in-frame clones and lacks some. The sample data list around 100,000 clones. What was sequenced was PBMCs. The receptors stem from a man aged 50 or older in good health and CMV-seronegative. Both conserved end residues are part of each CDR3. A D gene is named only where the DNA matches it firmly.

TRBJ2-3,TRBV9,TRBD2,TGTGCCAGCAGCCCCGGGGGGGCTAGCACAGATACGCAGTATTTT,CASSPGGASTDTQYF
TRBJ1-1,TRBV6-5,NA,TGTGCCAGCAGTCGCACAGGCATGAACACTGAAGCTTTCTTT,CASSRTGMNTEAFF
TRBJ2-6,TRBV19,NA,TGTGCCAGTACCCCCCAGGGGGAGGCTGGGGCCAACGTCCTGACTTTC,CASTPQGEAGANVLTF
TRBJ1-1,TRBV12-5,NA,TGTGCTAGTGGCTCTATCGACAGGCCTGAAGCTTTCTTT,CASGSIDRPEAFF
TRBJ1-4,TRBV6-6,TRBD1,TGTGCCAGCAGGACGGAAGGACAGGGAACTAGGGTCTTTTTT,CASRTEGQGTRVFF
TRBJ2-3,TRBV7-8,NA,TGTGCCAGCAGGGGGGCGGCTAGTAGGACAGATACGCAGTATTTT,CASRGAASRTDTQYF
TRBJ1-2,TRBV9,NA,TGTGCCAGCAGCCCGACGGGGGTCAACTATGGCTACACCTTC,CASSPTGVNYGYTF
TRBJ2-7,TRBV18,NA,TGTGCCAGCTCACTGGGGACAAGCGAGCAGTACTTC,CASSLGTSEQYF
TRBJ1-1,TRBV27,NA,TGTGCCAGCAGTTTTCGAGGACAAAAAGCTTTCTTT,CASSFRGQKAFF
TRBJ2-3,TRBV4-3,TRBD2,TGCGCCAGCAGCCCCGGACTAGCGGGAGGGCAAGATACGCAGTATTTT,CASSPGLAGGQDTQYF
TRBJ2-7,TRBV7-2,NA,TGTGCCAGCAGCTTAGAGGTTCGACAGTCCCGGCAGTACTTC,CASSLEVRQSRQYF
TRBJ1-4,TRBV7-7,NA,TGTGCTAGCAGCTTAGGTCGGGGGTTATATGAAAAACTGTTTTTT,CASSLGRGLYEKLFF
TRBJ1-5,TRBV2,NA,TGTGCCAGCAGTCATCCCGGGACTTATTTT,CASSHPGTYF
TRBJ2-3,TRBV7-2,TRBD2,TGTGCCAGCAGCCAGCGGGGGCCCACAGATACGCAGTATTTT,CASSQRGPTDTQYF
TRBJ2-4,TRBV7-2,TRBD2,TGTGCCAGCAGCTTTCGAGCGGGAGTAGGAGCCAAAAACATTCAGTACTTC,CASSFRAGVGAKNIQYF
TRBJ1-6,TRBV6-5,NA,TGTGCCAGCAGACCCCGACAGAATAATTCACCCCTCCACTTT,CASRPRQNNSPLHF
TRBJ2-1,TRBV28,NA,TGTGCCAGCAATTACCCGGGAAGGTACAATGAGCAGTTCTTC,CASNYPGRYNEQFF
TRBJ1-5,TRBV6-6,NA,TGTGCCTGCAGTTTGCGATCGCTAAATCAGCCCCAGCATTTT,CACSLRSLNQPQHF
TRBJ2-7,TRBV27,TRBD1,TGTGCCAGCAGCTTAGAGACAGGGAGCTCCTACGAGCAGTACTTC,CASSLETGSSYEQYF
TRBJ1-5,TRBV27,TRBD1,TGTGCCAGCCGCGAAGTAGGGACAGGGGTCAATCAGCCCCAGCATTTT,CASREVGTGVNQPQHF
TRBJ2-7,TRBV5-1,TRBD2,TGCGCCAGCAGCCCCGGACTAGCGGGGCCCTACGAGCAGTACTTC,CASSPGLAGPYEQYF
TRBJ1-1,TRBV11-3,NA,TGTGCCAGCAGCTTCTTGAGGGCCAACACTGAAGCTTTCTTT,CASSFLRANTEAFF
TRBJ2-7,TRBV5-6,TRBD1,TGTGCCAGTCACCCGGCAGGGGGCGCGTACGAGCAGTACTTC,CASHPAGGAYEQYF
TRBJ2-7,TRBV14,NA,TGTGCCAGCAGCCCAACACAGGGACCCGCCTACGAGCAGTACTTC,CASSPTQGPAYEQYF
TRBJ1-3,TRBV15,TRBD1,TGTGCCACCAGCAGAGATCAGGGACAGGGAAACACCATATATTTT,CATSRDQGQGNTIYF
TRBJ2-1,TRBV5-4,NA,TGTGCCAGCAGCTCCGAGCTAGCAGCCTCCTACAATGAGCAGTTCTTC,CASSSELAASYNEQFF
TRBJ1-1,TRBV18,TRBD1,TGTGCCAGCTCACCGGTAACAGGGGGCGATAGGACTGAAGCTTTCTTT,CASSPVTGGDRTEAFF
TRBJ2-7,TRBV19,NA,TGTGCCAGTAGGGCCGGGGGTGAGCAGTACTTC,CASRAGGEQYF